This T cell receptor beta chain was identified during a study of T cells after yellow fever vaccination. A note on this clonotype: Its antigen is still unknown.

The CDR3 spans 14 residues. With 5 bases removed from V and 5 bases from J, the gap between germline ends came to 15 bases. In germline, CDR1 is SGHTA, CDR2 FQGTGA. TCRdb called the 5' RACE reads again in MiXCR, with one record for every CDR3 protein. The sample consists of some 300,000 distinct CDR3 sequences, roughly 10% of them appearing once. General observations from the study: FACS-sorted repertoires might harbor abundant contaminating clonotypes from the bulk population.

The rearrangement links TRBV7-3 to TRBJ1-1, with D hard to call. This specimen consisted of CD4+ T cells sorted from PBMCs, obtained 45 days after the yellow fever booster vaccination. This TCR came from a man between 18 and 29 years old who received the YFV17D yellow fever vaccine. The CDR3 loop reads CASSPSIGVTEAFF. The CDR3 DNA is TGTGCCAGCAGCCCCTCCATTGGGGTAACTGAAGCTTTCTTT.